This T cell receptor beta chain came from a study of beta chain features in type 1 diabetes. Study background: The patient and healthy donor groups were comparable for age, gender and cell yields.

With regard to this clone: Its matching antigen is unknown.

The study, taken as a whole, reports: The naive, central memory and Treg TCRB repertoires looked more alike in patients than they did in healthy donors. Fewer junction insertions and more nucleotide deletions appeared in type 1 diabetes patients.

Every single donor gave one heparinised blood draw, and these averaged approximately 120 mL. V lost 2 bases and J lost 0, with 11 bases in between. This CDR3 contains 16 residues. CDR1 SGHTA and CDR2 FQGNSA come from the germline V gene. Expressed TCRB transcripts were sequenced because the isolated RNA had all been reverse transcribed beforehand. Here immunoSEQ multiplex PCR was the method, and the copy in TCRdb shows in-frame clones only, minus some. Of 970,000 or so clones listed, 15% to 20% are singletons. The sample comprised naive CD4+ T cells from blood. The sequence was collected from a woman in her late teens or twenties in good health. This chain joins TRBV7-2 and TRBJ2-4; a weak D match, TRBD1 (8 bases). The CDR3 sequence: CASSLNRGGAKNIQYF. CDR3 nucleotide sequence: TGTGCCAGCAGCTTAAACAGGGGGGGAGCCAAAAACATTCAGTACTTC.